This T cell receptor (beta chain) was obtained from a study of OX40 agonist ivuxolimab in advanced cancers. Background on the study: Patients with prior anti-PD-1, anti-PD-L1 or anti-CTLA-4 therapy were eligible; approximately 37% had some. Three individuals attained partial responses, comprising one hepatocellular carcinoma case and two cutaneous melanoma cases. Overall study results and limits: Low normalized clonal expansion also occurred in some nonresponding patients. Relatively little clonal expansion, among the lowest observed, appeared in partial responders at 0.1-3.0 mg/kg.

The CDR3 covers 15 residues. Germline-derived CDR1 and CDR2 are MNHEY and SVGAGI. V was pared by 6 bases and J by 4 bases, with 9 bases of the junction left unmatched. The table came from immunoSEQ multiplex PCR; TCRdb's copy has only in-frame clones and leaves some out. The table includes about 98,000 clones, roughly nine tenths detected once. This clone was detected once. Its specificity is not known. This rearrangement joins TRBV6-5 to TRBJ2-7, with 10 bases fitting TRBD1. Source: CD4+ or CD8+ T cells sorted from blood, taken in a trial of the OX40 agonist ivuxolimab. The clonotype was recovered from an adult with an advanced solid tumor such as melanoma, head and neck, liver or kidney cancer. CDR3 sequence: CASRKDRDRGYEQYF. CDR3 bases: TGTGCCAGCAGGAAGGACCGGGACAGGGGATACGAGCAGTACTTC.